This T cell receptor beta chain stems from a study of blood T cell repertoires in COVID-19 (TCRdb year 2020). Concerning the study at large: Samples from collaborators originated in the United States, Italy and Spain and spanned both the acute and convalescent phases of COVID-19. Where available, HLA class I and class II types were obtained from metadata supplied by the sample provider rather than from assay-based typing. Subjects who had been exposed to COVID-19, were actively infected with it, or had recovered from it provided the deeply sampled blood TCRbeta repertoires that made up the dataset. The prospective study material was composed of cDNA or gDNA derived from T cells, B-cell-depleted T cells, or PBMCs. The sample metadata nearly always contained a de-identified subject ID, COVID-19 status, age in years and sex. The repertoires were released in a freely available public database meant as a resource for research on the immune response to SARS-CoV-2. Samples were obtained from the ongoing ImmuneRACE study (first 160 participants) and from 1,254 subjects provided by 6 global collaborators.

As to this clone: Which antigen it targets is not known. Base-call qualities are not available, and no considerably larger clone is one nucleotide away.

The junction shows trimming of 2 bases on V and 4 bases on J, plus 20 bases between the germline ends. From the cysteine through the phenylalanine, the CDR3 covers 17 amino acids. The sequence is cut down to CDR3 DNA, 51 bases in frame from base 1. TCRbeta CDR3 regions were amplified from genomic DNA using the immunoSEQ Assay, a bias-controlled multiplex PCR. The original pipeline was this. The number of nucleated cells in each sample was estimated from the amplification of reference gene primers within the assay. To quantify the absolute abundance of each unique TCRbeta CDR3 rearrangement, sequence reads were collapsed and filtered. For each sample, productive Simpson clonality was calculated by taking the square root of Simpson's diversity index across productive rearrangements. TCRdb holds this immuneACCESS table with in-frame rearrangements only. Some clones are missing; in checked studies, unresolved V genes explain under half, and the rest has no known cause. Clone size and the V and J calls come from that table; the DNA yielded D and trimming. The sample table shows about 220,000 clones, and 75% to 85% are seen once. The ten biggest clones cover around 2.5% of the sample.

Study-level results and caveats: How much clinical and demographic metadata was included differed by source and by participant, and the metadata was provided uncurated.

One collaborating source in Seattle enrolled patients during active infection and followed them longitudinally through the course of disease. Collaborating institutions collected whole blood in K2EDTA tubes following their own protocols. For TCRbeta analysis, collaborators shipped samples in one of three forms: frozen whole blood, isolated PBMCs, or DNA extracted from either of those sample types. Specimen: peripheral blood. The sequence was obtained from a woman in her 70s with COVID-19, enrolled during active disease. Here the chain combines TRBV6-7 and TRBJ1-2; a weak D assignment points to TRBD1 (6 bases agree). TRBV6-7 is labeled an ORF, and its function is uncertain. In nucleotide form, the sequence is TGTGCCAGCAGTTACCCGCTCGTGTGGGGGCGAGTCTATGGCTACACCTTC. Translated, it gives CASSYPLVWGRVYGYTF.